These 17 T cell receptor beta chains were sequenced from one sample in a study of a mutant IDH1 vaccine in newly diagnosed glioma. Time point in this sample: week 35, safety follow-up. Doses of 300 ug of mutant IDH1 20-mer peptide were given with topical imiquimod. No antigen has been identified for these receptors. Produced via immunoSEQ multiplex PCR; TCRdb's table is partial and in-frame only. Among roughly 26,000 clones listed, 83% were seen once. The sample consisted of PBMCs, taken from a glioma patient whose treatment included an IDH1 peptide vaccine. The origin of the receptors is a man aged 25-45 years with glioma.

The rearrangement uses TRBV27 and TRBJ1-6; no clear D gene. Deletions cut 7 bases from V and 7 bases from J, with 14 bases between. The V gene's germline CDR1 is MNHEY and CDR2 SMNVEV (reference sequence). The CDR3 loop spans 14 amino acids. CDR3 loop: CASMSNLNNSPLHF. The CDR3 coding sequence is TGTGCCAGCATGAGCAACCTAAACAATTCACCCCTCCACTTT.

This clone was counted only a few times. The chain uses TRBV30 and TRBJ1-3; unclear D gene. V was clipped by 4 bases and J by 7 bases, with 8 bases between them. The germline V gene has CDR1 GTSNPN and CDR2 SVGIG (reference sequence). The CDR3 totals 11 residues. This CDR3 reads CAWNQDNTIYF. Here the CDR3 DNA reads TGTGCCTGGAACCAAGATAACACCATATATTTT.

The chain uses TRBV5-1 and TRBJ2-3; 8 nucleotides line up with TRBD1. The CDR3 extends over 15 amino acids. Trimming removed 3 bases from V and 5 bases from J; junction bases left unmatched: 8. Germline CDR1 reads SGHRS; CDR2 reads YFSETQ. CDR3 sequence (DNA): TGCGCCAGCAGCTCCCGGGACAGGAGGTTAGATACGCAGTATTTT. It specifies CASSSRDRRLDTQYF.

This clone was picked up one time. This sequence joins TRBV18 and TRBJ1-5, with a possible D match to TRBD1 (5 bases). The CDR3 has 16 amino acids. Trimming took off 6 bases at V and 0 bases at J, with 15 bases between the two ends. The V gene's germline CDR1 is KGHSH and CDR2 LQKENI. The CDR3 protein is CASSPRQGYSNQPQHF. The CDR3 DNA reads TGTGCCAGCTCCCCTCGGCAGGGATATAGCAATCAGCCCCAGCATTTT.

The gene calls are TRBV11-2 and TRBJ1-2; D unresolved. Germline V gene lookup returns CDR1 SGHAT and CDR2 FQNNGV. V lost 3 bases and J 8 bases, leaving 13 bases between the germline ends. The CDR3 has 13 amino acids. Written as DNA, the CDR3 is TGTGCCAGCAGCTTCGCTCGCTCTGAGGGCTACACCTTC. Translated: CASSFARSEGYTF.

This clone was counted a few times. J is TRBJ2-7 and V is TRBV18, with TRBD1 identical over 9 bases. The CDR3 contains 13 residues. The germline gives CDR1 KGHSH, CDR2 LQKENI. V dropped 4 bases and J dropped 4; count of bases not matched to a gene: 2. The CDR3 DNA follows: TGTGCCAGCTCACTCGGACAGGGGTACGAGCAGTACTTC. Translated, it gives CASSLGQGYEQYF.

V is TRBV7-9 and J is TRBJ1-1; the match to TRBD1 covers 8 bases. The germline CDR1 and CDR2 sequences are SEHNR and FQNEAQ (reference sequence). The CDR3 covers 15 residues. V was clipped by 7 bases and J by 1 base; unmatched bases: 8. The CDR3 nucleotides read TGTGCCAGCACCAGTTCCGGGACAGGGAACACTGAAGCTTTCTTT. As protein: CASTSSGTGNTEAFF.

The chain links TRBV7-9 to TRBJ2-3; D gene uncertain. Germline V lookup: CDR1 SEHNR, CDR2 FQNEAQ (reference sequence). Trimming cost V 1 base and J 4 bases, with 12 bases left between them. The CDR3 extends over 15 amino acids. The CDR3 spells CASSLVEILADTQYF. In DNA form, the CDR3 reads TGTGCCAGCAGCTTAGTAGAGATACTGGCAGATACGCAGTATTTT.

This clone was detected only once. The chain employs TRBV2 and TRBJ2-2; D is unclear. This CDR3 region has 15 residues. V was cut by 4 bases and J by 1 base, with 10 bases left in between. The germline V gene encodes CDR1 SNHLY and CDR2 FYNNEI. The CDR3 DNA reads as TGTGCCAGCAGTGTCGCGGCCAGGAACACCGGGGAGCTGTTTTTT. Translation gives CASSVAARNTGELFF.

The chain carries TRBV4-1 and TRBJ1-1; D unclear. Per germline, CDR1 MGHRA and CDR2 YSYEKL. The CDR3 totals 13 residues. Trimming left V 6 bases short and J 6 bases short, with 14 bases between. The CDR3 DNA is TGCGCCAGCAGATTGACTACCGTTGCTGAAGCTTTCTTT. Its translation is CASRLTTVAEAFF.

The chain uses TRBV14 and TRBJ1-2, with unresolved D. Looked up from germline, CDR1 is SGHDN and CDR2 is FVKESK. The CDR3 spans 13 residues. V shed 4 bases and J shed 3 bases, with 9 bases lying between them. This CDR3 reads CASSLAADYGYTF. The CDR3 bases are TGTGCCAGCAGCCTGGCGGCGGACTATGGCTACACCTTC.

The chain is built from TRBV5-1 and TRBJ2-5, with TRBD1 matching over 11 bases. J gave up 4 bases and V 2 bases, and 1 base lay outside the gene matches. Looked up from germline, CDR1 is SGHRS and CDR2 is YFSETQ. CDR3 length: 14 residues. CDR3 nucleotide sequence: TGCGCCAGCAGCTTAGGGACAGGGGGAGAGACCCAGTACTTC. Translating it yields CASSLGTGGETQYF. Drawing the rest from reference TRBV5-1 and TRBJ2-5, the complete variable domain is KAGVTQTPRYLIKTRGQQVTLSCSPISGHRSVSWYQQTPGQGLQFLFEYFSETQRNKGNFPGRFSGRQFSNSRSEMNVSTLELGDSALYLCASSLGTGGETQYFGPGTRLLVL.

The V and J genes are TRBV6-4 and TRBJ2-1; 7 bases fit TRBD2. The CDR3 runs to 15 residues. CDR1 is MRHNA, CDR2 SNTAGT, per germline. With 6 bases clipped from V and 7 bases from J, the junction kept 12 bases outside the gene matches. The CDR3 reads CASSRSGGRQNEQFF. The CDR3 DNA follows: TGTGCCAGCAGCCGATCCGGGGGGAGACAGAATGAGCAGTTCTTC.

V is TRBV29-1 and J is TRBJ2-5, with TRBD1 matching 7 bases. V trimming: 4 bases; J trimming: 5 bases; junction bases outside the gene matches: 7. The CDR3 is 13 amino acids. In germline, CDR1 is SQVTM, CDR2 ANQGSEA. The CDR3 nucleotides read TGCAGCGTTGGGGCAGGGGGATTGGAGACCCAGTACTTC. Its protein product is CSVGAGGLETQYF.

The gene calls are TRBV6-4 and TRBJ1-1; no reliable D call. CDR1 and CDR2 from the germline V gene are MRHNA and SNTAGT. This CDR3 comprises 14 residues. V was clipped by 3 bases and J by 3 bases, with 11 bases between them. The CDR3 sequence is CASSERAEHTEAFF. CDR3 sequence (DNA): TGTGCCAGCAGTGAAAGAGCCGAGCACACTGAAGCTTTCTTT.

The chain combines TRBV5-6 with TRBJ2-7, with D possibly matching TRBD2 (7 bases). Per the germline V gene, CDR1 is SGHDT and CDR2 is YYEEEE. CDR3 length: 13 amino acids. With 4 bases removed from V and 6 bases from J, the gap between germline ends came to 14 bases. The CDR3 is CASSQGRGSEQYF. The CDR3 DNA reads TGTGCCAGCAGCCAGGGGAGGGGCAGCGAGCAGTACTTC. Together with reference TRBV5-6 and TRBJ2-7, the CDR3 gives the full variable domain: DAGVTQSPTHLIKTRGQQVTLRCSPKSGHDTVSWYQQALGQGPQFIFQYYEEEERQRGNFPDRFSGHQFPNYSSELNVNALLLGDSALYLCASSQGRGSEQYFGPGTRLTVT.

The chain has TRBV19 and TRBJ2-5; D remains ambiguous. This CDR3 is built from 18 residues. Germline CDR1 is LNHDA and CDR2 is SQIVND (reference sequence). V lost 3 bases, J lost 2 bases, and 22 bases lay in between. The CDR3 DNA is TGTGCCAGTAGTATGAATCATGCGGACCAGGTGAATCAAGAGACCCAGTACTTC. Translation gives CASSMNHADQVNQETQYF.